A single sample gave rise to the 27 T cell receptor beta chains below, sequenced in a study of T cells after yellow fever vaccination. Using its own MiXCR run on the 5' RACE reads, TCRdb lists one record per CDR3 protein. The repertoire has over 250,000 distinct CDR3 sequences, roughly 4.3% of them found once; the top ten carry just under 25%. The sequencing used PBMCs, collected 5 days after the yellow fever booster vaccination. Every receptor here comes from a man aged 18 to 30 who received the YFV17D yellow fever vaccine.

The chain recombines TRBV20-1 with TRBJ2-5, with 11 bases fitting TRBD2. Trimming removed 5 bases from V and 6 bases from J; junction bases left unmatched: 8. This CDR3 spans 14 amino acids. Germline CDR1 reads DFQATT; CDR2 reads SNEGSKA (reference sequence). This chain's CDR3 is CSALLAGGRKTQYF. CDR3 sequence (DNA): TGCAGTGCTCTCCTAGCGGGGGGTCGAAAGACCCAGTACTTC.

The chain uses TRBV7-6 and TRBJ2-6; D may match TRBD1 or TRBD2 (5 bases each). The CDR3 covers 15 residues. The V end lost 7 bases, the J end lost 2 bases, and 12 bases lay between the germline ends. The germline V gene has CDR1 SGHVS and CDR2 FNYEAQ. The CDR3 nucleotides read TGTGCCAGCACCCGCTTGGGGGCTGGGGCCAACGTCCTGACTTTC. Its translation is CASTRLGAGANVLTF.

To note about this clonotype: A much larger clone sits a single nucleotide away, making a read error possible. V gene TRBV11-1 combines with J gene TRBJ2-7, with a weak D call TRBD1 (5 bases). The V gene's germline CDR1 is SGHAT and CDR2 FQDESV (reference sequence). The CDR3 length is 14 residues. The CDR3 here is CASSLLAGPYDQYF. CDR3 sequence (DNA): TGTGCCAGCAGCCTCTTGGCAGGGCCCTACGACCAGTACTTC.

V gene TRBV7-2 combines with J gene TRBJ1-2; the D is unclear. CDR3 length: 16 residues. The germline CDR1 and CDR2 sequences are SGHTA and FQGNSA. Trimming removed 3 bases at V and 0 bases at J, with 14 bases between. As DNA, the CDR3 is TGTGCCAGCAGCTTCGTGGGTAGCGAAGCTAACTATGGCTACACCTTC. Amino acids: CASSFVGSEANYGYTF.

V and J are TRBV3-1 and TRBJ2-3; TRBD2 matches 9 bases. CDR1 is LGHDT, CDR2 YNNKEL, per germline (reference sequence). V shed 0 bases and J 4 bases; nucleotides not matched to a gene: 5. The CDR3 has 16 residues. CDR3 sequence: CASSQDLVAGADTQYF. For the CDR3, the DNA is TGTGCCAGCAGCCAAGATCTGGTAGCGGGGGCAGATACGCAGTATTTT.

This clonotype occurred a few times. The chain has TRBV20-1 and TRBJ1-3; a weak D match, TRBD1 (6 bases). V lost 6 bases and J 4 bases, leaving 19 bases between the germline ends. Per the germline V gene, CDR1 is DFQATT and CDR2 is SNEGSKA (reference sequence). The CDR3 is 15 amino acids. CDR3 protein: CSAPRAQGPGNTIYF. CDR3 in DNA: TGCAGTGCGCCCCGGGCCCAGGGGCCCGGAAACACCATATATTTT.

CDR3 coding DNA: TGTGCCAGCACCCTGGCCGGGACAGGGTTGAATGAGCAGTTCTTC. As protein: CASTLAGTGLNEQFF. The chain combines TRBV27 with TRBJ2-1; 9 nucleotides align to TRBD1. V dropped 7 bases and J dropped 7; count of bases not matched to a gene: 11. The germline V gene encodes CDR1 MNHEY and CDR2 SMNVEV (reference sequence). The CDR3 has 15 amino acids.

The J gene is TRBJ2-4, the V gene TRBV10-2; D may be TRBD1 or TRBD2 (5 bases each). V was trimmed by 0 bases and J by 6 bases, leaving 18 bases between them. This CDR3 contains 17 residues. The germline V gene has CDR1 WSHSY and CDR2 SAAADI. The DNA for the CDR3 is TGCGCCAGCAGTGAGTCAAAGCTTCGCGACGGGACAAACATTCAGTACTTC. Protein: CASSESKLRDGTNIQYF.

The chain couples TRBV7-2 to TRBJ1-1; 7 positions match TRBD1. There are 15 residues in the CDR3. Germline V gene lookup returns CDR1 SGHTA and CDR2 FQGNSA. The V gene end was trimmed by 5 bases and the J gene end by 8 bases; junction bases not matched to a gene: 14. The CDR3 coding sequence is TGTGCCAGCAGCCCATCGACAGGGAGTACGACAGAAGCTTTCTTT. The encoded protein is CASSPSTGSTTEAFF.

This clonotype was seen ten or more times. CDR3 bases: TGTGCCAGCTCACGACCGGGGGCAGGGAAGGGCAATGAGCAGTTCTTC. It yields the protein CASSRPGAGKGNEQFF. The chain recombines TRBV18 with TRBJ2-1; D is possibly TRBD1 or TRBD2 (6 bases each). CDR1 KGHSH and CDR2 LQKENI come from the germline V gene. The CDR3 has 16 amino acids. V was cut by 4 bases and J by 6 bases, with 19 bases left in between.

There are many counts of this clonotype. One end of the junction is discordant with germline, which a read error may explain. The rearrangement joins TRBV7-7 to TRBJ2-3, with 13 bases identical to TRBD2. The CDR3 length is 16 residues. Germline CDR1 SSHAT, CDR2 FNYEAQ (reference sequence). The CDR3: CASSLGLAGAADTQYF. CDR3 nucleotide sequence: TGTGCTAGCAGCTTAGGACTAGCGGGGGCCGCAGATACGCAGTATTTT.

This CDR3 is CASSLGDSREETQYF. The CDR3 bases are TGCGCCAGCAGCTTGGGGGACAGCCGGGAGGAGACCCAGTACTTC. The chain carries TRBV5-1 and TRBJ2-5; tentatively, D is TRBD1 (7 bases). The germline CDR1 and CDR2 sequences are SGHRS and YFSETQ. The CDR3 length is 15 residues. Deletions cut 0 bases from V and 5 bases from J, with 14 bases between.

This clonotype was observed many times. CDR3 sequence: CASSSSSYEQYF. For the CDR3, the DNA is TGTGCCAGCAGCTCCAGCTCCTACGAGCAGTACTTC. The gene calls are TRBV7-2 and TRBJ2-7; D is unresolved. Per the germline V gene, CDR1 is SGHTA and CDR2 is FQGNSA. V lost 4 bases and J 0 bases, leaving 4 bases between the germline ends. CDR3 size: 12 residues.

At least ten counts were recorded for this clonotype. The chain combines TRBV29-1 with TRBJ2-7; maybe TRBD2 (6 bases). The CDR3 is 12 amino acids. CDR1 SQVTM and CDR2 ANQGSEA come from the germline V gene. V was trimmed by 2 bases and J by 1 base, leaving 6 bases between them. CDR3 residues: CSVERESYEQYF. The CDR3 DNA follows: TGCAGCGTTGAACGGGAGTCCTACGAGCAGTACTTC.

This clonotype came up many times. This chain joins TRBV15 and TRBJ1-2; D is perhaps TRBD1 (6 bases). Germline CDR1 reads LNHNV; CDR2 reads YYDKDF (reference sequence). This CDR3 is 16 amino acids long. V was trimmed by 0 bases and J by 8 bases, leaving 19 bases between them. The CDR3 DNA is TGTGCCACCAGCAGAGATCCACCGAGACAGGTCGACGGCTACACCTTC. Translation gives CATSRDPPRQVDGYTF. The whole variable domain, remainder taken from reference TRBV15 and TRBJ1-2, is DAMVIQNPRYQVTQFGKPVTLSCSQTLNHNVMYWYQQKSSQAPKLLFHYYDKDFNNEADTPDNFQSRRPNTSFCFLDIRSPGLGDTAMYLCATSRDPPRQVDGYTFGSGTRLTVV.

The V and J genes are TRBV3-1 and TRBJ2-6; 9 bases agree with TRBD1. Trimming removed 5 bases from V and 4 bases from J; junction bases left unmatched: 6. Germline loops: CDR1 LGHDT, CDR2 YNNKEL (reference sequence). The CDR3 is 16 amino acids. The CDR3 loop reads CASSGDRDAGANVLTF. Written as DNA, the CDR3 is TGTGCCAGCAGCGGGGACAGGGACGCCGGGGCCAACGTCCTGACTTTC.

The V gene is TRBV4-3, the J gene TRBJ2-3; 14 bases are shared with TRBD2. V trimming: 0 bases; J trimming: 5 bases; junction bases outside the gene matches: 4. Germline CDR1 and CDR2: LGHNA and YSLEER. The CDR3 has 17 amino acids. CDR3 residues: CASSQDPTSGGGDTQYF. The CDR3 nucleotides are TGCGCCAGCAGCCAAGACCCGACTAGCGGGGGGGGAGATACGCAGTATTTT.

The CDR3 bases are TGTGCCAGCAGTACGGGACGGAATAGCAATCAGCCCCAGCATTTT. The encoded protein is CASSTGRNSNQPQHF. The chain links TRBV27 to TRBJ1-5; perhaps TRBD1 as D (5 bases). This CDR3 region has 15 residues. Trimming cost V 5 bases and J 0 bases, with 11 bases left between them. The V gene's germline CDR1 is MNHEY and CDR2 SMNVEV (reference sequence).

The rearrangement links TRBV7-6 to TRBJ1-5; D is undetermined. The germline CDR1 and CDR2 sequences are SGHVS and FNYEAQ. The V end was cut by 1 base, the J end by 6 bases, with 10 bases between. The CDR3 is 14 residues long. CDR3 sequence: CASSLEPGVQPQHF. CDR3 nucleotides: TGTGCCAGCAGCTTAGAGCCGGGTGTTCAGCCCCAGCATTTT.

This clonotype was observed at least ten times. CDR3 residues: CASSLGQNQPQHF. CDR3 DNA: TGTGCCAGCAGCTTAGGACAGAATCAGCCCCAGCATTTT. The V call is TRBV11-3, the J call TRBJ1-5; possible D gene TRBD1, 5 bases. The CDR3 runs to 13 residues. Deletions cut 1 base from V and 4 bases from J, with 5 bases between. CDR1 and CDR2 (germline): SGHNT, YENEEA.

This clonotype was counted a few times. This chain links TRBV5-4 with TRBJ2-1; weak D call: TRBD2 (6 bases). Germline assignment: CDR1 SGHNT and CDR2 YYREEE (reference sequence). V lost 4 bases, J lost 7 bases, and 18 bases lay in between. The length of the CDR3 is 15 residues. The CDR3 coding sequence is TGTGCCAGCAGCCCCACTCACGGCGGAGGGAATGAGCAGTTCTTC. It codes for CASSPTHGGGNEQFF.

At least ten counts were recorded for this clonotype. This chain joins TRBV7-2 and TRBJ1-6; no clear D gene. V gave up 2 bases and J gave up 9 bases, with 8 bases separating them. CDR3 size: 13 residues. Germline assignment: CDR1 SGHTA and CDR2 FQGNSA. CDR3 sequence (DNA): TGTGCCAGCAGCTTAACGGCGAGTTCACCCCTCCACTTT. Protein sequence: CASSLTASSPLHF.

Ten or more counts support this clonotype. The rearrangement links TRBV7-3 to TRBJ2-7, with D perhaps assigned TRBD1 or TRBD2 (5 bases each). Per germline, CDR1 SGHTA and CDR2 FQGTGA. CDR3 length: 16 amino acids. V lost 5 bases to trimming and J lost 2 bases, with 19 bases between them. CDR3 region: CASSPGTRRDPYEQYF. The CDR3 nucleotides are TGTGCCAGCAGCCCTGGGACCAGACGGGACCCCTACGAGCAGTACTTC.

This clonotype was seen ten or more times. The V and J genes are TRBV24-1 and TRBJ2-2; tentatively, D is TRBD1 (6 bases). CDR1 and CDR2 from the germline V gene are KGHDR and SFDVKD. Trimming left V 9 bases short and J 6 bases short, with 10 bases between. The CDR3 loop spans 12 amino acids. CDR3 DNA sequence: TGTGCCACCGAGGGGGATTCCGGGGAGCTGTTTTTT. Residues: CATEGDSGELFF.

V and J are TRBV6-5 and TRBJ1-2, with a possible D match to TRBD1 (5 bases). V was clipped by 5 bases and J by 3 bases, with 7 bases between them. CDR3 size: 12 residues. CDR1 and CDR2 (germline): MNHEY, SVGAGI. The CDR3 loop is CASSQGDYGYTF. The CDR3 region has the DNA TGTGCCAGCAGTCAAGGGGACTATGGCTACACCTTC.

This chain links TRBV5-1 with TRBJ2-1; D call uncertain. Germline CDR1 SGHRS, CDR2 YFSETQ. CDR3 size: 11 residues. Trimming left V 5 bases short and J 8 bases short, with 8 bases between. The CDR3 region has the DNA TGCGCCAGCAGTCCTGACCATGAGCAGTTCTTC. Its protein is CASSPDHEQFF.

With regard to this clonotype: The CDR3 does not end in the conserved phenylalanine or tryptophan, so this is likely a read error. No DNA is shown, since the ends of the CDR3 on it are uncertain; the CDR3 is the one TCRdb lists. This chain connects TRBV7-9 to TRBJ2-3; no DNA check was done on the table's D call, TRBD2. The CDR3 spans 14 amino acids, including both terminal residues. In germline, CDR1 is SEHNR, CDR2 FQNEAQ (reference sequence). The CDR3 sequence is CASSLPGLAAPAFL.